Listed below are T cell receptor beta chains from one sample, sequenced in a study of CD8 T cells in ankylosing spondylitis. TCRdb re-called the 5' RACE reads through MiXCR, storing one row per CDR3 protein. The data show about 240,000 distinct CDR3 sequences, 8% to 11% seen once. The specimen was blood, either unsorted or a sorted T cell fraction (not recorded which). These receptors all stem from a male donor with ankylosing spondylitis or in good health (not recorded which). Both conserved end residues are trimmed from each CDR3. For some rows the clone size is stated as once, few or many, or as a class when expanded; others skip it.

CDR3: ASRALSQNTEAF
J: TRBJ1-1
V: TRBV12-3/TRBV12-4
size: many

CDR3: ASSQDTGSGNTIY
J: TRBJ1-3
V: TRBV3-1
size: few

CDR3: ATSDPTSGGPTDTQY
J: TRBJ2-3
V: TRBV24-1
size: -

CDR3: AWMTGADLGTDTQY
J: TRBJ2-3
V: TRBV30
size: -

CDR3: ASSYEAGTGNTGELF
J: TRBJ2-2
V: TRBV6-5
size: once

CDR3: SVRTGTLNTEAF
J: TRBJ1-1
V: TRBV29-1
size: many

CDR3: ASSFGLAEYNEQF
J: TRBJ2-1
V: TRBV7-9
size: many

CDR3: ASSQDPRLAGSNEQF
J: TRBJ2-1
V: TRBV4-1
size: -

CDR3: AGRAGGNEQF
J: TRBJ2-1
V: TRBV6-1
size: many

CDR3: SATDRGRKQETQY
J: TRBJ2-5
V: TRBV20-1
size: many

CDR3: ASSPGLGREYNEQF
J: TRBJ2-1
V: TRBV4-1
size: -

CDR3: ASSAFSGIPYNEQF
J: TRBJ2-1
V: TRBV13
size: many

CDR3: ASSLEKEEY
J: TRBJ2-7
V: TRBV5-1
size: few

CDR3: ASSISWTSTGELF
J: TRBJ2-2
V: TRBV4-1
size: few

CDR3: ASSQVTSPLTTNEKLF
J: TRBJ1-4
V: TRBV4-1
size: many

CDR3: ASSQESRPNTEAF
J: TRBJ1-1
V: TRBV4-2
size: -

CDR3: ASSLEARNEQY
J: TRBJ2-7
V: TRBV7-9
size: many

CDR3: ASSLGSALGYT
J: TRBJ1-2
V: TRBV7-2
size: many

CDR3: AWSVTGYGYT
J: TRBJ1-2
V: TRBV30
size: many

CDR3: ASSEGPSRDEQY
J: TRBJ2-7
V: TRBV2
size: many

CDR3: ATSDLLAGGQNEQF
J: TRBJ2-1
V: TRBV24-1
size: -